The sequence of this T cell receptor beta chain was determined in a study of T cell repertoires in cytomegalovirus infection. On the study more broadly: CMV infection together with matching HLA type was indicated by public TCR beta signatures.

MiXCR was run by TCRdb on the reads, yielding one entry per CDR3 protein. This sample has about 68,000 distinct CDR3 sequences, with 22% found just once. Turning to this clonotype: Its matching antigen is unknown.

General study points: Clonotype analysis showed dominance of the ex vivo response by HLA-C-restricted CMV-specific TCR beta clonotypes. The cumulative frequency of public TCR beta families identified carriers of CMV plus the relevant HLA.

V was pared by 4 bases and J by 10 bases, with 7 bases of the junction left unmatched. The CDR3 sequence is 15 residues long. The germline V gene encodes CDR1 ENHRY and CDR2 SYGVKD. J is TRBJ2-1 and V is TRBV10-3, with 13 bases that match TRBD2. The sample taken for sequencing was PBMCs, sequenced either directly or after in vitro stimulation (not recorded which). The TCR was taken from a human donor in good health (CMV status not recorded). Some clones in this sample may be carry-over from other donors' samples. The CDR3 protein is CAISGVGTSGKEQFF. In DNA, the CDR3 is TGTGCCATCAGTGGAGTCGGGACTAGCGGGAAAGAGCAGTTCTTC.